Each of the 5 T cell receptor beta chains below was sequenced from the same sample in a study of blood T cell repertoires in COVID-19. The assay was immunoSEQ multiplex PCR, and TCRdb's table has in-frame clones only and misses some. The sample shows about 68,000 clones, roughly nine tenths of them seen only once. The sample was peripheral blood. These receptors were collected from a middle-aged man with COVID-19, enrolled during active disease.

The chain combines TRBV28 with TRBJ1-2; a possible D gene is TRBD1 (5 bases). CDR1 and CDR2 from the germline V gene are MDHEN and SYDVKM. The V end was cut by 4 bases, the J end by 3 bases, with 15 bases between. The CDR3 loop spans 15 amino acids. CDR3: CASSSRRGTDYGYTF. CDR3 in DNA: TGTGCCAGCAGTTCCCGCCGGGGGACGGACTATGGCTACACCTTC.

This rearrangement joins TRBV7-2 to TRBJ2-2; 8 bases align to TRBD2. The CDR3 spans 17 residues. V was pared by 4 bases and J by 4 bases, with 11 bases of the junction left unmatched. Germline V gene sequence: CDR1 SGHTA, CDR2 FQGNSA. The CDR3 spells CASSSSSELAVTGELFF. The DNA for the CDR3 is TGTGCCAGCAGCTCATCCTCGGAACTAGCGGTCACCGGGGAGCTGTTTTTT.

The rearrangement uses TRBV28 and TRBJ2-7, with TRBD2 matching 10 bases. V lost 2 bases and J lost 2; bases outside the gene matches: 3. The V gene's germline CDR1 is MDHEN and CDR2 SYDVKM. The CDR3 covers 15 residues. This CDR3 is CASSLGTSVTYEQYF. DNA for the CDR3: TGTGCCAGCAGTTTAGGGACTAGCGTCACCTACGAGCAGTACTTC.

The chain couples TRBV6-6 to TRBJ2-3, with TRBD2 as a possible D gene (5 bases). Germline V lookup: CDR1 MNHNY, CDR2 SVGAGI (reference sequence). This CDR3 contains 18 residues. Trimming left V 5 bases short and J 1 base short, with 22 bases between. CDR3 region: CASSLRGIASRRTDTQYF. In DNA form, the CDR3 reads TGTGCCAGCAGTCTCCGCGGCATAGCGTCACGCCGCACAGATACGCAGTATTTT.

CDR3: CASTFEGGETGELFF. The CDR3 coding sequence is TGTGCCAGCACTTTTGAGGGAGGGGAAACCGGGGAGCTGTTTTTT. The chain recombines TRBV19 with TRBJ2-2; 7 bases agree with TRBD2. CDR1 is LNHDA, CDR2 SQIVND, per germline (reference sequence). This CDR3 is 15 amino acids long. The trim removed 9 bases at V and 5 bases at J, leaving 12 bases unmatched.